Here is one TCR beta chain with its context. Authors' processing steps: Scientists estimated how many nucleated cells there were by amplifying reference gene primers. Assay: immunoSEQ multiplex PCR; the TCRdb copy retains only in-frame clones and omits some. D and trimming come from the DNA, and the V and J calls and clone size come from that table. This table holds approximately 150,000 clones, around 90% found once. Germline V gene data show CDR1 as SGHRS and CDR2 as YFSETQ. This CDR3 is 12 amino acids long. Between the trimmed V and J ends, which lost 6 bases and 6 bases, there was a span of 13 bases. The source of the sample is a study of blood T cell repertoires in COVID-19. Across the whole study: Researchers got acute and convalescent COVID-19 samples from the United States, Italy and Spain. PBMCs, B-cell-depleted T cells, or T cells were the source of the cDNA or gDNA that made up the material.

Specimen: peripheral blood. The TCR comes from a human donor in a cohort sampled during active COVID-19. The V call is TRBV5-1, the J call TRBJ2-7, with D possibly matching TRBD2 (5 bases). This chain's CDR3 is CASTPGGFEQYF. CDR3 in DNA: TGCGCCAGCACCCCTGGCGGGTTCGAGCAGTACTTC.